The sequence of this TCR beta chain was determined in a study of T cell clonotyping in hematopoietic cell transplantation. General study points: Few recipient clonotypes overlapped donors; over 95% were de novo at given depth. Higher Inverse Simpson Index values in graft donor and pretransplant recipient predicted broader posttransplant TCR diversity. Cells were unsorted, so CD4 and CD8 contributions were not separated. Recipient TCR diversity dropped after transplant; expanded clonotypes rose from day 30 to 180.

The assay was immunoSEQ multiplex PCR, and TCRdb's table has in-frame clones only and misses some. The repertoire consists of about 17,000 clones, with 80% to 95% occurring once and the leading ten covering about 5.7%. Worth noting for this clone: Its target is not known.

CDR3 length: 15 residues. V was cut by 0 bases and J by 3 bases, with 12 bases left in between. Per germline, CDR1 LGHNA and CDR2 YSLEER. The specimen was peripheral blood mononuclear cells. The clonotype originates from a man aged 35 to 55 in good health. Some clones in this sample may be carry-over from other donors' samples. The rearrangement links TRBV4-3 to TRBJ2-7; no reliable D call. CDR3 sequence reads: CASSQELSEIYEQYF. The CDR3 nucleotides read TGCGCCAGCAGCCAAGAACTTTCTGAAATCTACGAGCAGTACTTC.